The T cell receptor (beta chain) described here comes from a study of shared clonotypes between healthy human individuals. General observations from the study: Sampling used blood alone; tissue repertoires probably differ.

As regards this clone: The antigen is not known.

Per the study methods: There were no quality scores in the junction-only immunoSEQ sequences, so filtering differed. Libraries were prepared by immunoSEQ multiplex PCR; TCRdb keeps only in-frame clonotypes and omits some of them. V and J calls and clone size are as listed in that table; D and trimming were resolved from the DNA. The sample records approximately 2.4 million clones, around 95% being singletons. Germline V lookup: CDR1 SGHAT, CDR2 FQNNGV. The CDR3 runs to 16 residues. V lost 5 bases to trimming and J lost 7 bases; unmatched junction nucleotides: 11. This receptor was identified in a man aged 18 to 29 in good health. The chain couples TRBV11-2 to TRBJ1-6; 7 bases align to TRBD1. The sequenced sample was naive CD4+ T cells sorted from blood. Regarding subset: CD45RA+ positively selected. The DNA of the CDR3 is TGTGCCAGCAGCCCTTTGGGGGGACAGATGAATTCACCCCTCCACTTT. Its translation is CASSPLGGQMNSPLHF. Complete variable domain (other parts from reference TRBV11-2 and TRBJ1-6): EAGVAQSPRYKIIEKRQSVAFWCNPISGHATLYWYQQILGQGPKLLIQFQNNGVVDDSQLPKDRFSAERLKGVDSTLKIQPAKLEDSAVYLCASSPLGGQMNSPLHFGNGTRLTVT.